The clone carrying this TCR beta chain was picked up one time. The antigen remains unidentified. These data come from a study of CD8 T cells in Susac syndrome. Broader study findings: The study recognized that its TCR sequencing and HLA analysis covered a relatively small number of individuals.

It was with random hexamers that roughly 0.45 to 1 ug RNA was reverse transcribed. Amplification of TCR beta CDR3 spanned 54 Vbeta and 13 Jbeta via immunoSEQ multiplex PCR. A single record per CDR3 protein comes from TCRdb applying MiXCR to the immunoSEQ multiplex PCR reads. The repertoire holds 70,000 or so distinct CDR3 sequences, roughly 94% seen once, with 0.2% to 0.3% in the top ten. Germline lookup yields CDR1 MGHDK and CDR2 SYGVNS. With 2 bases removed from V and 3 bases from J, the gap between germline ends came to 19 bases. This CDR3 is 17 amino acids long. Sequencing of TCR beta, carried out with a high-throughput approach, was applied to CD8+ and CD4+ T cells from the blood.

The TCR originated in a human donor in good health. The chain has TRBV25-1 and TRBJ1-1; D not resolved. What was sequenced was CD8+ T cells from PBMCs. The CDR3 sequence: CASSEGERNYRDTEAFF. The CDR3 coding sequence is TGTGCCAGCAGTGAAGGGGAACGGAACTACCGGGACACTGAAGCTTTCTTT.